These 29 T cell receptor beta chains were all obtained from the same sample, sequenced in a study of molecular identifiers for immune sequencing clone quantification. A single record per CDR3 protein comes from TCRdb applying MiXCR to the PCR reads. Of about 630,000 distinct CDR3 sequences listed, less than 30% are singletons. The sequenced sample consisted of naive CD8+ T cells from blood, with Jurkat cell RNA spiked in. Noted subset: FACS-sorted CD8+CD4-CCR7+CD45RA+ naive T cells. These receptors originate from a human donor in good health. Some libraries in this study had Jurkat cell RNA spiked in.

Comment on this clonotype: A junction boundary mismatches the germline segment, possibly from a read error. The V call is TRBV30, the J call TRBJ1-4; D perhaps matches TRBD1 (5 bases). CDR1 is GTSNPN and CDR2 is SVGIG in the germline V gene (reference sequence). This CDR3 contains 14 residues. The CDR3 DNA is TGTGCCTGGACCCACGGGCAGGGAAATGGAAAACTGTTTTTT. This sequence encodes CAWTHGQGNGKLFF.

This clonotype was observed at least ten times. V usage is TRBV4-2 and J usage is TRBJ2-7; a possible D gene is TRBD1 (6 bases). Germline V gene lookup returns CDR1 LGHNA and CDR2 YNFKEQ. The CDR3 runs 15 residues. V lost 0 bases and J lost 4, with 13 bases in between. The CDR3 coding sequence is TGTGCCAGCAGCCAAGAGAGGGGACACGCTTACGAGCAGTACTTC. Its translation is CASSQERGHAYEQYF.

Details on this clonotype: The missing conserved phenylalanine or tryptophan at the end of this CDR3 makes a read error likely. Because the CDR3's place on the DNA is in doubt, the DNA is left out and the CDR3 is given as listed by TCRdb. This chain connects TRBV7-9 to TRBJ1-1; the table's D call of TRBD1 was not tested on the DNA. CDR1 SEHNR and CDR2 FQNEAQ come from the germline V gene (reference sequence). The length of the CDR3 is 16 amino acids, counting both ends. This CDR3 reads CASSKGRQHMNTEAFY.

Concerning this clonotype itself: A much larger clone lies a single base off, so this may be a read error. V usage is TRBV29-1 and J usage is TRBJ1-2, with no clear D. The CDR3 totals 13 residues. With 3 bases removed from V and 0 bases from J, the gap between germline ends came to 8 bases. Germline V gene data show CDR1 as SQVTM and CDR2 as ANQGSEA. The CDR3 region has the DNA TGCAGCGTTGACAGAAGTGCTAACTATGGCTACACCTTC. Translating gives CSVDRSANYGYTF.

The V call is TRBV24-1, the J call TRBJ1-5, with D unclear. V lost 7 bases, J lost 4 bases, and 7 bases lay in between. The CDR3 consists of 12 residues. The germline CDR1 and CDR2 sequences are KGHDR and SFDVKD. CDR3 DNA: TGTGCCACCAGCCAACAGAATCAGCCCCAGCATTTT. Residues: CATSQQNQPQHF.

The count of this clonotype is one. A much larger clone lies one base from this, so it may be a read error. The chain has TRBV13 and TRBJ1-2, with D possibly being TRBD1 (5 bases). CDR3 length: 14 amino acids. V dropped 9 bases and J dropped 6 bases, with 20 bases sitting between them. Per the germline V gene, CDR1 is PRHDT and CDR2 is FYEKMQ (reference sequence). The CDR3 nucleotides are TGTGCCAGAAGCGCAGGGACCGCCAGTGATGGCTACACCTTC. Translation gives CARSAGTASDGYTF.

This clonotype has only a few counts. This sequence joins TRBV20-1 and TRBJ2-3, with 7 bases lining up with TRBD2. The V and J ends lost 2 bases and 2 bases, in that order; junction bases with no gene match: 13. Germline lookup yields CDR1 DFQATT and CDR2 SNEGSKA (reference sequence). This CDR3 is 17 amino acids long. Here the CDR3 reads CSARSFGGRDYTDTQYF. The CDR3 DNA sequence: TGCAGTGCTAGATCTTTCGGAGGGCGGGACTACACAGATACGCAGTATTTT.

A few counts support this clonotype. J is TRBJ1-2 and V is TRBV5-6, with 8 bases that match TRBD1. V was clipped by 0 bases and J by 6 bases; unmatched bases: 7. There are 15 residues in the CDR3. Germline V CDR1 and CDR2: SGHDT, YYEEEE. The CDR3 loop is CASSLESGGKDGYTF. CDR3 sequence (DNA): TGTGCCAGCAGCTTGGAATCAGGGGGCAAGGATGGCTACACCTTC.

Ten or more counts support this clonotype. The chain is built from TRBV4-3 and TRBJ1-5; unclear D gene. V was trimmed by 0 bases and J by 1 base, leaving 10 bases between them. The germline CDR1 and CDR2 sequences are LGHNA and YSLEER. The CDR3 spans 16 residues. CDR3 DNA: TGCGCCAGCAGCCAAGATCATGCGGGAAGCAATCAGCCCCAGCATTTT. Its protein product is CASSQDHAGSNQPQHF.

In this sample, this clonotype turned up many times. The gene calls are TRBV9 and TRBJ2-6, with D perhaps TRBD1 (6 bases). V was clipped by 5 bases and J by 0 bases, with 9 bases between them. Germline CDR1 SGDLS, CDR2 YYNGEE. The length of the CDR3 is 15 residues. In DNA form, the CDR3 reads TGTGCCAGCAGAACAGGGAACTCTGGGGCCAACGTCCTGACTTTC. As protein: CASRTGNSGANVLTF.

This sequence joins TRBV19 and TRBJ1-5; D is perhaps TRBD1 (6 bases). Trimming removed 5 bases from V and 0 bases from J, with 11 bases in between. Per germline, CDR1 LNHDA and CDR2 SQIVND (reference sequence). The length of the CDR3 is 15 residues. This CDR3 reads CASSSARGSNQPQHF. The DNA of the CDR3 is TGTGCCAGTAGTTCGGCCAGGGGTAGCAATCAGCCCCAGCATTTT.

This clonotype showed up many times. The chain joins TRBV5-6 to TRBJ1-1; tentative D call: TRBD1 (5 bases). V was cut by 0 bases and J by 6 bases, with 6 bases left in between. There are 12 residues in the CDR3. Germline CDR1 reads SGHDT; CDR2 reads YYEEEE. CDR3 sequence (DNA): TGTGCCAGCAGCTTGGAAGGGGCTGAAGCTTTCTTT. It is translated as CASSLEGAEAFF. Full variable domain (remainder filled in from reference TRBV5-6 and TRBJ1-1): DAGVTQSPTHLIKTRGQQVTLRCSPKSGHDTVSWYQQALGQGPQFIFQYYEEEERQRGNFPDRFSGHQFPNYSSELNVNALLLGDSALYLCASSLEGAEAFFGQGTRLTVV.

This clonotype occurred a few times. The rearrangement uses TRBV24-1 and TRBJ1-5; no clear D. Germline V gives CDR1 KGHDR, CDR2 SFDVKD. The V and J ends lost 4 bases and 4 bases respectively, with 7 bases between them. CDR3 size: 13 residues. Here the CDR3 DNA reads TGTGCCACCAGTGAGTCACATAATCAGCCCCAGCATTTT. Its protein product is CATSESHNQPQHF.

Of note for this clonotype: A much bigger clone sits one base away, suggesting this may be a read error. J is TRBJ2-3 and V is TRBV12-3 or TRBV12-4; D is perhaps TRBD2 (5 bases). The CDR3 sequence is 16 residues long. V was shortened by 5 bases and J by 4 bases, with 19 bases between the two germline ends. The CDR3 loop is CASSPSGGHKADTQYF. The CDR3 DNA follows: TGTGCCAGCAGTCCGTCAGGCGGGCATAAGGCAGATACGCAGTATTTT.

The chain uses TRBV4-3 and TRBJ1-4, with 11 nucleotides matching TRBD1. V was pared by 2 bases and J by 8 bases, with 10 bases of the junction left unmatched. Germline V CDR1 and CDR2: LGHNA, YSLEER. The CDR3 is made up of 17 amino acids. The CDR3 is CASSQHGTGGLVEKLFF. The CDR3 coding sequence is TGCGCCAGCAGCCAACACGGGACAGGGGGATTGGTCGAAAAACTGTTTTTT.

This clonotype was seen more than once but under ten times. The chain combines TRBV29-1 with TRBJ1-2; D is uncertain. V was clipped by 6 bases and J by 4 bases, with 15 bases between them. Germline values: CDR1 SQVTM, CDR2 ANQGSEA. The CDR3 length is 13 residues. Here the CDR3 DNA reads TGCAGCGTGAGGGAGACATTAGGCTATGGCTACACCTTC. Translation gives CSVRETLGYGYTF.

The V call is TRBV20-1, the J call TRBJ2-7; 7 nucleotides match TRBD2. The CDR3 extends over 16 amino acids. With V trimmed by 5 bases and J by 2 bases, 15 bases remained unmatched. Germline V gene lookup returns CDR1 DFQATT and CDR2 SNEGSKA (reference sequence). The CDR3, as DNA: TGCAGTGCTTCCGATGGGGTTAATAGCGGGCCCTACGAGCAGTACTTC. Protein sequence: CSASDGVNSGPYEQYF.

This clonotype was observed many times. The V call is TRBV4-1, the J call TRBJ1-5; D may be TRBD1 (5 bases). The CDR3 length is 17 residues. Germline CDR1 is MGHRA and CDR2 is YSYEKL. V was pared by 0 bases and J by 2 bases, with 14 bases between. The CDR3 region is CASSQDRAGMGNQPQHF. Written as DNA, the CDR3 is TGCGCCAGCAGCCAAGATCGAGCAGGGATGGGCAATCAGCCCCAGCATTTT.

This clonotype was seen a few times. This chain joins TRBV19 and TRBJ2-5; D is possibly TRBD1 (5 bases). Germline values: CDR1 LNHDA, CDR2 SQIVND (reference sequence). The CDR3 loop spans 15 amino acids. Trimming left V 6 bases short and J 0 bases short, with 14 bases between. CDR3 in amino acids: CASSPSTEHQETQYF. In DNA, the CDR3 is TGTGCCAGTAGCCCATCGACAGAGCACCAAGAGACCCAGTACTTC.

The chain employs TRBV20-1 and TRBJ2-7, with D perhaps assigned TRBD1 or TRBD2 (6 bases each). This CDR3 region has 14 residues. The V gene's germline CDR1 is DFQATT and CDR2 SNEGSKA (reference sequence). The ends were cut back, 2 bases at V and 0 bases at J, with 11 bases in the middle. The CDR3 DNA follows: TGCAGTGCTAGAAGGGGGGTGAGCTCCTACGAGCAGTACTTC. As protein: CSARRGVSSYEQYF.

The chain is built from TRBV7-8 and TRBJ1-1; D remains ambiguous. This CDR3 has 13 amino acids. The V end was cut by 0 bases, the J end by 5 bases, with 7 bases between. In germline, CDR1 is SGHVS, CDR2 FQNEAQ. CDR3 amino acids: CASSLAVVTEAFF. The DNA of the CDR3 is TGTGCCAGCAGCTTAGCTGTCGTTACTGAAGCTTTCTTT. Full variable domain (remainder filled in from reference TRBV7-8 and TRBJ1-1): GAGVSQSPRYKVAKRGQDVALRCDPISGHVSLFWYQQALGQGPEFLTYFQNEAQLDKSGLPSDRFFAERPEGSVSTLKIQRTQQEDSAVYLCASSLAVVTEAFFGQGTRLTVV.

This clonotype has a single count. Possible read error: a much larger clone is one base away. This rearrangement joins TRBV28 to TRBJ1-5, with TRBD1 as a possible D gene (5 bases). There are 17 residues in the CDR3. Germline assignment: CDR1 MDHEN and CDR2 SYDVKM. CDR3 DNA sequence: TGTGCCAGCAGCCGTAAAGGGGTCAGGGTGGGCAATCAGCTCCAGCATTTT. Translation: CASSRKGVRVGNQLQHF.

The rearrangement links TRBV5-6 to TRBJ1-6; D is unclear. Trimming shortened V by 0 bases and J by 14 bases, and 18 bases separated the two germline ends. Germline V gene sequence: CDR1 SGHDT, CDR2 YYEEEE. The CDR3 extends over 15 amino acids. CDR3 DNA: TGTGCCAGCAGCTTGGGAAGCTCGGCGGTTTTATCCCTCCACTTT. It codes for CASSLGSSAVLSLHF.

This clonotype was detected ten times or more. The gene calls are TRBV5-1 and TRBJ1-1, with D unclear. Trimming left V 2 bases short and J 1 base short, with 6 bases between. Per the germline V gene, CDR1 is SGHRS and CDR2 is YFSETQ. The CDR3 sequence is 13 residues long. For the CDR3, the DNA is TGCGCCAGCAGCTTTTCAGCGAACACTGAAGCTTTCTTT. It encodes CASSFSANTEAFF.

This clonotype was recorded a few times. The rearrangement joins TRBV7-9 to TRBJ2-7; TRBD1 might be the D (6 bases). The CDR3 length is 14 residues. Deletions cut 5 bases from V and 5 bases from J, with 16 bases between. Germline-derived CDR1 and CDR2 are SEHNR and FQNEAQ (reference sequence). The chain's CDR3 is CASSPKNRQDEQYF. The CDR3, as DNA: TGTGCCAGCAGCCCCAAAAATCGACAGGACGAGCAGTACTTC.

V and J are TRBV7-2 and TRBJ2-2; TRBD2 aligns across 10 bases. This CDR3 region has 17 residues. V gave up 6 bases and J gave up 4 bases; unmatched junction bases: 11. Germline CDR1 SGHTA, CDR2 FQGNSA. CDR3 loop: CASSVAGGFMGTGELFF. Written as DNA, the CDR3 is TGTGCCAGCAGTGTAGCGGGGGGTTTTATGGGCACCGGGGAGCTGTTTTTT.

This clonotype was counted many times. The V and J genes are TRBV7-2 and TRBJ2-5; 13 bases line up with TRBD2. This CDR3 spans 16 amino acids. Per the germline V gene, CDR1 is SGHTA and CDR2 is FQGNSA. The V segment lost 2 bases and the J segment 5 bases; nucleotides outside the gene matches: 5. CDR3 DNA sequence: TGTGCCAGCAGCTTACTACTAGCGGGAGGGCCGGAGACCCAGTACTTC. Translating it yields CASSLLLAGGPETQYF.

J is TRBJ2-2 and V is TRBV20-1, with D unclear. The V gene's germline CDR1 is DFQATT and CDR2 SNEGSKA (reference sequence). The CDR3 contains 13 residues. The germline V and J ends were trimmed by 6 bases and 4 bases, with 12 bases remaining between them. The CDR3 protein is CSALERPTGELFF. For the CDR3, the DNA is TGCAGTGCCCTTGAAAGACCCACCGGGGAGCTGTTTTTT.

This clonotype was seen many times. The chain has TRBV4-1 and TRBJ1-1; D remains ambiguous. V lost 3 bases and J lost 3, with 8 bases in between. Germline assignment: CDR1 MGHRA and CDR2 YSYEKL. The CDR3 totals 13 residues. DNA for the CDR3: TGCGCCAGCAGCCAGGCCTACTACACTGAAGCTTTCTTT. This translates into CASSQAYYTEAFF.